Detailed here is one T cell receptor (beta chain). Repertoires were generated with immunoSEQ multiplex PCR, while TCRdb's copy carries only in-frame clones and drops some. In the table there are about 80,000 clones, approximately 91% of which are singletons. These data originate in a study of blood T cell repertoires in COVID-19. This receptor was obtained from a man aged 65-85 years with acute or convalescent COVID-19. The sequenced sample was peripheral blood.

The chain's CDR3 is CASSSPTRFWEQYF. The DNA of the CDR3 is TGTGCCAGCAGCTCACCCACCCGGTTCTGGGAGCAGTACTTC. The chain combines TRBV11-2 with TRBJ2-7; unclear D gene. This CDR3 has 14 residues. From germline, CDR1 is SGHAT and CDR2 FQNNGV. V lost 4 bases to trimming and J lost 7 bases, with 17 bases between them.